This T cell receptor beta chain was documented in a study of cytomegalovirus exposure and HLA in healthy donors. Whole-study results and caveats: Sequencing had likely introduced a cluster of highly shared sequence variants as an artifact.

Notes on this clone: The antigen remains unidentified.

Deletions cut 10 bases from V and 2 bases from J, with 9 bases between. Germline CDR1 is MNHEY and CDR2 is SMNVEV (reference sequence). The CDR3 has 12 amino acids. Vbeta (60) and Jbeta (13) primers were used in the PCR. Some clones are missing from TCRdb's copy, which holds only in-frame ones; the method was immunoSEQ multiplex PCR. The table shows about 140,000 clones, with 65% to 80% occurring only once. The sequencing input was PBMCs. This rearrangement joins TRBV27 to TRBJ1-5, with no clear D. This sequence was found in a male donor in good health and CMV-seronegative. The CDR3 protein is CATRLGNQPQHF. The CDR3 nucleotides read TGTGCCACCCGTCTTGGCAATCAGCCCCAGCATTTT.